The TCR beta chain described here comes from a study of blood T cell repertoires in COVID-19. Study at large: Sites in the United States, Italy and Spain provided acute and convalescent COVID-19 samples.

Assay: immunoSEQ multiplex PCR; the TCRdb copy retains only in-frame clones and omits some. The table records about 160,000 clones, approximately 86% of them present only once. This clone has a single count. The CDR3 covers 18 residues. Germline trimming cut 2 bases from V and 0 bases from J; bases unmatched to any gene: 12. From germline, CDR1 is SGHDT and CDR2 YYEEEE. Recruitment covered roughly 22 US areas and drew participants whose ages spanned roughly 18 to 89 years. Participants in the exposed group had met a COVID-19 case in the 2 weeks before joining the study. The clonotype originates from a woman between 35 and 50 years old who had been exposed to COVID-19. The chain is built from TRBV5-6 and TRBJ2-7; 9 nucleotides agree with TRBD2. Sequenced input: PBMCs or T cells enriched from blood (not recorded which). In DNA, the CDR3 is TGTGCCAGCAGCTTAGGTGGACTAGCGATAACTAGCTCCTACGAGCAGTACTTC. Amino acid sequence: CASSLGGLAITSSYEQYF.